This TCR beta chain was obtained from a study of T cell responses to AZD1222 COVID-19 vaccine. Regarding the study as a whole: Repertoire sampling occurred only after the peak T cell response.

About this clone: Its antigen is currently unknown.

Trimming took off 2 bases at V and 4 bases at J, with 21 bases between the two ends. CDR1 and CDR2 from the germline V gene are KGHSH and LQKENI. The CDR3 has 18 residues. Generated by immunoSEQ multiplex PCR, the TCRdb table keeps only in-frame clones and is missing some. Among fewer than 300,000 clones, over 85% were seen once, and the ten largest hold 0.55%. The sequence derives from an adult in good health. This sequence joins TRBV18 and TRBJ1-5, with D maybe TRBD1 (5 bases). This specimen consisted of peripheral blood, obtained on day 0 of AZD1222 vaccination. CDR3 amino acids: CASSPSFEGATRNQPQHF. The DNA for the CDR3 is TGTGCCAGCTCACCATCTTTTGAAGGGGCCACCAGGAATCAGCCCCAGCATTTT.